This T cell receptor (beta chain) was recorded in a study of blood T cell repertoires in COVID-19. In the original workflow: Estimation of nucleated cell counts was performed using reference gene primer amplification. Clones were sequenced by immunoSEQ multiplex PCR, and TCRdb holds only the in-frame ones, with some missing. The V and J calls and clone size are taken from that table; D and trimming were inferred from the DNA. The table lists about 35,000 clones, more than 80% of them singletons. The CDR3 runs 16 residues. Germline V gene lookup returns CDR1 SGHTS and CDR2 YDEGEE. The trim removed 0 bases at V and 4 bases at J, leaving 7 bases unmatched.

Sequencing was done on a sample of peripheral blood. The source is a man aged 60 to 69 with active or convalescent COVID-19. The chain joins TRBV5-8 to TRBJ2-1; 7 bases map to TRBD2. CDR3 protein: CASSLEAGREYNEQFF. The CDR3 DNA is TGTGCCAGCAGCTTGGAAGCGGGGCGGGAATACAATGAGCAGTTCTTC.